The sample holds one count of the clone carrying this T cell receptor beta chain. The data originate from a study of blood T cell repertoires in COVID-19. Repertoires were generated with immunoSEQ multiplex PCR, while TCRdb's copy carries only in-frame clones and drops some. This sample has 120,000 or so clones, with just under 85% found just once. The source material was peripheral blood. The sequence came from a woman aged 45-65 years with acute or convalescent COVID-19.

The CDR3 sequence is CASSFTGMGETQYF. The CDR3 nucleotides are TGTGCCAGCAGTTTCACAGGGATGGGAGAGACCCAGTACTTC. This chain uses TRBV28 with TRBJ2-5; TRBD1 is a possible D gene (6 bases). This CDR3 has 14 residues. V was cut by 3 bases and J by 4 bases, with 12 bases left in between. The germline CDR1 and CDR2 sequences are MDHEN and SYDVKM.